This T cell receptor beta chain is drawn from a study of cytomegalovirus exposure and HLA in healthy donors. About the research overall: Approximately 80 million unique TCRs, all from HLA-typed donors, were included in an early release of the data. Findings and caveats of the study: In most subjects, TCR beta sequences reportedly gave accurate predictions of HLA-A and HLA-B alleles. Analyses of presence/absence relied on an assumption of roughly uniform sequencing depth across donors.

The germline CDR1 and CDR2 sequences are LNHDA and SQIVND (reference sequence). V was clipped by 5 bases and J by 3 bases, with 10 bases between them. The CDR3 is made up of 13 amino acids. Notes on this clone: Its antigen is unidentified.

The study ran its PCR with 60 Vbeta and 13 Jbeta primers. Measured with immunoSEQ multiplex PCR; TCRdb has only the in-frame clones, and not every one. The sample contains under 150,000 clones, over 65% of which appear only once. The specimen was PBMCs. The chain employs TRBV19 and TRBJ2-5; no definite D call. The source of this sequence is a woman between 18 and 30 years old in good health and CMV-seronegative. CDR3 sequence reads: CASSWSVEETQYF. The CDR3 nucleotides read TGTGCCAGTAGTTGGTCGGTGGAAGAGACCCAGTACTTC. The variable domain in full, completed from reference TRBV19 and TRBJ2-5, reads DGGITQSPKYLFRKEGQNVTLSCEQNLNHDAMYWYRQDPGQGLRLIYYSQIVNDFQKGDIAEGYSVSREKKESFPLTVTSAQKNPTAFYLCASSWSVEETQYFGPGTRLLVL.